A selection of T cell receptor beta chains follows, all from one sample in a study of control samples from healthy donors and cancer patients. Sequenced by immunoSEQ multiplex PCR; TCRdb stores in-frame clones only, minus some. The sample has roughly 170,000 clones; just under 95% are singletons. Sequenced: blood. These receptors all come from a woman in her fifties or sixties in good health. Both conserved end residues are part of each CDR3. The order of the fields is clone size, V gene, D gene, J gene, CDR3 DNA, CDR3 protein. The D gene is left open where the match is weak. Not every row has a clone size; where given, it reads once, few, many or a size class.

NA	TRBV7-9	TRBD1	TRBJ2-5	TGTGCCAGCAGCGCCGGGACAGGGGATCATGAGACCCAGTACTTC	CASSAGTGDHETQYF
NA	TRBV6-5	NA	TRBJ2-7	TGTGCCAGCAGTTACCAGCGGCGGGACTACGAGCAGTACTTC	CASSYQRRDYEQYF
NA	TRBV3-1/TRBV3-2	NA	TRBJ1-1	TGTGCCAGCAGCCGAAGACAGACTCTCAATATGAACACTGAAGCTTTCTTT	CASSRRQTLNMNTEAFF
NA	TRBV7-8	NA	TRBJ1-5	TGTGCCAGCAGCCATGCGGGGGACAATCAGCCCCAGCATTTT	CASSHAGDNQPQHF
NA	TRBV11-3	NA	TRBJ2-3	TGTGCCAGCAGCTTACGGCTCACAGATACGCAGTATTTT	CASSLRLTDTQYF
NA	TRBV11-3	NA	TRBJ2-5	TGTGCCAGCAGCCTGACCGTCGCCCACGGCAGCCAAGAGACCCAGTACTTC	CASSLTVAHGSQETQYF
once	TRBV11-3	NA	TRBJ1-1	TGTGCCAGCAGCTTAGAGCCATTGACTGAAGCTTTCTTT	CASSLEPLTEAFF
NA	TRBV18	TRBD1	TRBJ2-2	TGTGCCAGCTCACCACAAGGGGGCTACACCGGGGAGCTGTTTTTT	CASSPQGGYTGELFF
NA	TRBV5-1	NA	TRBJ1-5	TGCGCCAGCAGCTTGGGGTCCGAGAGACAGCCCCAGCATTTT	CASSLGSERQPQHF
NA	TRBV15	NA	TRBJ2-3	TGTGCCACCCGTCGCACAGATACGCAGTATTTT	CATRRTDTQYF
NA	TRBV4-3	NA	TRBJ1-4	TGCGCCAGCAGCCAAGATGCATTCAAGTCCAGGGAGCGGGAAAAACTGTTTTTT	CASSQDAFKSREREKLFF
NA	TRBV11-2	NA	TRBJ2-1	TGTGCCAGCAGCCCAGTGTTTTCACCATCGGAGCAGTTCTTC	CASSPVFSPSEQFF
NA	TRBV7-7	NA	TRBJ2-1	TGTGCCAGCAGCTTCAGTAAAGGGCATGAGCAGTTCTTC	CASSFSKGHEQFF
NA	TRBV5-8	NA	TRBJ1-2	TGTGCCAGCAGCAAGGGCACATCATATGGCTACACCTTC	CASSKGTSYGYTF
NA	TRBV5-4	TRBD1	TRBJ1-3	TGTGCCAGCAGCCTCACAGGGGGCGGTGGAAACACCATATATTTT	CASSLTGGGGNTIYF
NA	TRBV21-1	NA	TRBJ1-6	TGTGCCAGCAGCGGACAGATATATAATTCACCCCTCCACTTT	CASSGQIYNSPLHF
NA	TRBV6-4	NA	TRBJ2-7	TGTGCCAGCACCCCGACTTACTCTGAACCCTACGAGCAGTACTTC	CASTPTYSEPYEQYF
NA	TRBV25-1	TRBD1	TRBJ1-1	TGTGCCAGCGGCACAGGGGGGTGGCACACTGAAGCTTTCTTT	CASGTGGWHTEAFF
NA	TRBV2	NA	TRBJ1-5	TGTGCCAGCAGTGAAACAACAGGGCCTCGGCAGCCCCAGCATTTT	CASSETTGPRQPQHF
NA	TRBV5-6	NA	TRBJ1-1	TGTGCCAGCAGCTTGGCCTTTTGGCGGGGAGGCACTGAAGCTTTCTTT	CASSLAFWRGGTEAFF
NA	TRBV5-1	NA	TRBJ1-1	TGCGCCAGCAGCTTGGTTGTAGGGCGCCTGAACACTGAAGCTTTCTTT	CASSLVVGRLNTEAFF
once	TRBV5-1	TRBD1	TRBJ2-3	TGCGCCAGCAGCTTGAGACAACAGGGGGCAAATACGCAGTATTTT	CASSLRQQGANTQYF
NA	TRBV7-7	TRBD1	TRBJ2-5	TGTGCCAGCAGCTTAGGAGGGACAGGGGGCCAAGAGACCCAGTACTTC	CASSLGGTGGQETQYF
few	TRBV9	TRBD1	TRBJ1-2	TGTGCCAGCAGCGTAGGAACAGGGGGGCATGGCTACACCTTC	CASSVGTGGHGYTF
NA	TRBV11-1	TRBD2	TRBJ2-3	TGTGCCAGCAGAATCAGCGGGGGTAGAGATACGCAGTATTTT	CASRISGGRDTQYF
NA	TRBV18	TRBD1	TRBJ1-2	TGTGCCAGCTCAGGACAGGGACAGGCCAACTATGGCTACACCTTC	CASSGQGQANYGYTF
NA	TRBV6-2/TRBV6-3	NA	TRBJ1-6	TGTGCCAGCAGTTACGGCAGGGAGGCTTATAATTCACCCCTCCACTTT	CASSYGREAYNSPLHF
NA	TRBV5-1	TRBD1	TRBJ1-1	TGCGCCAGCCTGACAGGGCCCAACACTGAAGCTTTCTTT	CASLTGPNTEAFF
NA	TRBV4-3	NA	TRBJ1-4	TGCGCCAGCAGCCAAGCGTCCCCGAATGAAAAACTGTTTTTT	CASSQASPNEKLFF
NA	TRBV5-6	NA	TRBJ2-7	TGTGCCAGCAGCCAGGGACATCGCGGGGTTAGCGAGCAGTACTTC	CASSQGHRGVSEQYF
NA	TRBV4-2	NA	TRBJ1-5	TGTGCCAGCAGCCAGAGGGGGGGGCAAATCTTGAATCAGCCCCAGCATTTT	CASSQRGGQILNQPQHF
NA	TRBV7-2	NA	TRBJ1-5	TGTGCCAGCAGCTTACCCCCGGGACCGAGGGTAAATCAGCCCCAGCATTTT	CASSLPPGPRVNQPQHF
NA	TRBV11-2	NA	TRBJ1-2	TGTGCCAGCAGCCTGAGTTTACAGGGAACTAACTATGGCTACACCTTC	CASSLSLQGTNYGYTF
few	TRBV5-6	NA	TRBJ2-7	TGTGCCAGCAGCTTAAGACAGAGCCCCTCCTACGAGCAGTACTTC	CASSLRQSPSYEQYF
NA	TRBV5-4	NA	TRBJ1-1	TGTGCCAGCAGCTTGGCACGGACAATGAACACTGAAGCTTTCTTT	CASSLARTMNTEAFF
once	TRBV7-9	NA	TRBJ1-2	TGTGCCAGCAGCCCCGACACCCCCTATGGCTACACCTTC	CASSPDTPYGYTF
once	TRBV13	NA	TRBJ2-7	TGTGCCAGCAGCTTAGGGGACACCTACGAGCAGTACTTC	CASSLGDTYEQYF
NA	TRBV11-2	NA	TRBJ2-1	TGTGCCAGCAGCTTAGGTACCTTGGGGGCCCTCTCCTACAATGAGCAGTTCTTC	CASSLGTLGALSYNEQFF
NA	TRBV11-2	NA	TRBJ1-5	TGTGCCAGCAGCTTAGATGCGGATCAGCCCCAGCATTTT	CASSLDADQPQHF
NA	TRBV7-2	NA	TRBJ1-6	TGTGCCAGCAGCGGAAATAATTCACCCCTCCACTTT	CASSGNNSPLHF
NA	TRBV5-1	NA	TRBJ2-6	TGCGCCAGCAGCTTGGGGAGTTCTGGGGCCAACGTCCTGACTTTC	CASSLGSSGANVLTF
NA	TRBV19	NA	TRBJ1-4	TGTGCCAGTAGTGCTCGGACAGTCTTCAATGAAAAACTGTTTTTT	CASSARTVFNEKLFF
NA	TRBV6-5	NA	TRBJ1-2	TGTGCCAGCAGTCAGGACAGAAGCAACTATGGCTACACCTTC	CASSQDRSNYGYTF
NA	TRBV29-1	TRBD1	TRBJ1-4	TGCAGCGTGCGACAGGGGGAAGGCGAAAAACTGTTTTTT	CSVRQGEGEKLFF
NA	TRBV5-6	TRBD1	TRBJ1-2	TGTGCCACTTCGGACAGGGTCGATGGCTACACCTTC	CATSDRVDGYTF